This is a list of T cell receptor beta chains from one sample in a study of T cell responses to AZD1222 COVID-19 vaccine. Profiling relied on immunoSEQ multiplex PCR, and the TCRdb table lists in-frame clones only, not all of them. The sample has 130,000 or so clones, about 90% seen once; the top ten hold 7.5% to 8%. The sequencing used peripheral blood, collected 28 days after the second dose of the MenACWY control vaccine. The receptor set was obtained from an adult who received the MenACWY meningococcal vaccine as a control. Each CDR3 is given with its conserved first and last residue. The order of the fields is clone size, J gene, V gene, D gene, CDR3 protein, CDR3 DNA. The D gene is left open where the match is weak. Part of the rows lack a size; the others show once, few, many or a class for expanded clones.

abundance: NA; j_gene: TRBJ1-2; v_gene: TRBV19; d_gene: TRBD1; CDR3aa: CASSERQGWGYGYTF; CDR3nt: TGTGCCAGTAGCGAAAGACAGGGATGGGGCTATGGCTACACCTTC
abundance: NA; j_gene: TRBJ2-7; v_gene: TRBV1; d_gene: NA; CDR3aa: CTRDRNSYEQYF; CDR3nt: TGCACCAGGGACAGGAACTCCTACGAGCAGTACTTC
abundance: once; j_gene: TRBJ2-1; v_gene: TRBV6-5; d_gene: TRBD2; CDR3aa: CASSLRGGFGEQFF; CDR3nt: TGTGCCAGCAGTTTGCGGGGGGGCTTTGGTGAGCAGTTCTTC
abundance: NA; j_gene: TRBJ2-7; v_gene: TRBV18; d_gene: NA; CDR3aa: CASSPNTEIYEQYF; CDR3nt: TGTGCCAGCTCACCGAACACAGAGATCTACGAGCAGTACTTC
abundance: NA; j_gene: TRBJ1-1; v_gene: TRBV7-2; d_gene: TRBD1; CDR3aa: CASSLWDRGAEAFF; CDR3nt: TGTGCCAGCAGCTTATGGGACAGGGGGGCTGAAGCTTTCTTT
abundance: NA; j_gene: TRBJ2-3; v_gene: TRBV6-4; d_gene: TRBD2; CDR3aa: CASSPLAGGTDTQYF; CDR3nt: TGTGCCAGCAGTCCGCTAGCGGGGGGGACAGATACGCAGTATTTT
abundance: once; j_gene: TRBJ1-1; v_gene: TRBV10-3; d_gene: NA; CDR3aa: CATTRAKLDTEAFF; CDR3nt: TGTGCCACCACCCGGGCTAAACTGGACACTGAAGCTTTCTTT
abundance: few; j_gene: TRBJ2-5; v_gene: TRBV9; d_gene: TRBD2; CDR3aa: CASSVDPGLAGETQYF; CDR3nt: TGTGCCAGCAGCGTAGACCCGGGACTAGCGGGGGAGACCCAGTACTTC
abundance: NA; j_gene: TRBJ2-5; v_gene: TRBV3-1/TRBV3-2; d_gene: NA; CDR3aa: CASSQDLAAGGETQYF; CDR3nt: TGTGCCAGCAGCCAAGATTTAGCGGCAGGAGGAGAGACCCAGTACTTC
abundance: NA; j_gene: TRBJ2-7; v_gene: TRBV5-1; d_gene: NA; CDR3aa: CASSPLPGPYEQYF; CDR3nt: TGCGCCAGCAGCCCCCTGCCAGGTCCCTACGAGCAGTACTTC